The clone carrying this T cell receptor beta chain turned up a few times. Antigen specificity is unknown. The repertoire was sequenced with immunoSEQ multiplex PCR; TCRdb's copy has only in-frame clones and lacks some. This sample has 290,000 or so clones; roughly 86% occur once, and the top ten carry around 3%. The sample belongs to a study of Ad26.COV2.S vaccination and SARS-CoV-2 variants. Study-wide findings and caveats: Placebo recipients trailed vaccine recipients in spike-specific TCR breadth. Vaccinees and placebo recipients showed similar non-spike TCR breadth. After vaccination, substantial breadth of spike-specific CD8+ and CD4+ responses was reported.

Treatment meaning: roughly 19 received Ad26.COV2.S at low or high dose, single or two shots; roughly five received placebo; per-sample allocation not given. The samples were gathered on day 63 after the first injection of vaccine or placebo. An Ad26 vector that expressed Wuhan-strain SARS-CoV-2 spike constituted the vaccine. The material was peripheral blood, obtained in a trial of Ad26.COV2.S vaccine versus placebo. This clonotype originated in a person between 18 and 65 years old who received the Ad26.COV2.S COVID-19 vaccine or a placebo.

For the CDR3, the DNA is TGCGCCAGCAGCTTGGAGGGGGAGAACACTGAAGCTTTCTTT. Its protein product is CASSLEGENTEAFF. The chain joins TRBV5-1 to TRBJ1-1, with a tentative D call TRBD1 (6 bases). Deletions cut 0 bases from V and 1 base from J, with 7 bases between. This CDR3 is built from 14 residues. CDR1 and CDR2 (germline): SGHRS, YFSETQ.